One sample yielded the 19 T cell receptor beta chains listed below, sequenced in a study of cytomegalovirus exposure and HLA in healthy donors. PCR primers comprised 60 Vbeta and 13 Jbeta primers. Assay: immunoSEQ multiplex PCR; the TCRdb copy retains only in-frame clones and omits some. This sample carries roughly 100,000 clones, 77% of them seen once, and the ten largest clones take approximately 8.6%. The specimen sequenced was PBMCs. These receptors were collected from a woman in her forties in good health and CMV-seropositive.

This clone was seen once. The chain recombines TRBV18 with TRBJ1-2; 7 bases align to TRBD1. CDR1 is KGHSH and CDR2 is LQKENI in the germline V gene. The CDR3 is 17 residues long. V was clipped by 5 bases and J by 0 bases; unmatched bases: 12. CDR3 sequence: CASSSLPDRDANYGYTF. The CDR3 DNA reads as TGTGCCAGCTCATCTTTACCCGACAGGGACGCTAACTATGGCTACACCTTC.

This clone was picked up a small number of times. Written as DNA, the CDR3 is TGCAGCGTTGAGGGAGGAAGGGCCTACGAGCAGTACTTC. Its protein product is CSVEGGRAYEQYF. V is TRBV29-1 and J is TRBJ2-7, with D perhaps matching TRBD2 (6 bases). The germline V gene has CDR1 SQVTM and CDR2 ANQGSEA. Trimming took off 3 bases at V and 2 bases at J, with 11 bases between the two ends. The CDR3 has 13 residues.

The gene calls are TRBV4-1 and TRBJ2-7; 13 bases fit TRBD2. Germline lookup yields CDR1 MGHRA and CDR2 YSYEKL. The V and J ends lost 1 base and 8 bases, in that order; junction bases with no gene match: 8. CDR3 length equals 16 residues. The CDR3 bases are TGCGCCAGCAGCCAAGTTCAATCCGGGACTAGCGGGAAGCAGTACTTC. Its protein product is CASSQVQSGTSGKQYF.

J is TRBJ2-5 and V is TRBV4-1; 7 bases line up with TRBD1. The closer fit of TRBJ2-7 to the DNA end suggests the J call may be wrong. Germline assignment: CDR1 MGHRA and CDR2 YSYEKL. The CDR3 totals 14 residues. CDR3 loop: CASSQAGGDYEQYF. DNA for the CDR3: TGCGCCAGCAGCCAGGCAGGGGGTGACTACGAGCAGTACTTC.

The V call is TRBV7-9, the J call TRBJ1-3; 9 bases are shared with TRBD1. The CDR3 extends over 14 amino acids. Per germline, CDR1 SEHNR and CDR2 FQNEAQ (reference sequence). V shed 5 bases and J 2 bases; nucleotides not matched to a gene: 1. CDR3 nucleotides: TGTGCCAGCAGCAGGGACAGGGCTGGAAACACCATATATTTT. It specifies CASSRDRAGNTIYF.

This chain connects TRBV7-6 to TRBJ1-5; 7 bases are a match to TRBD1. Germline V CDR1 and CDR2: SGHVS, FNYEAQ. Losses at the gene ends were 8 bases for V and 2 bases for J; bases not matched to a gene: 18. The CDR3 runs 18 residues. The CDR3 reads CASSLRGVLLGGNQPQHF. Here the CDR3 DNA reads TGTGCCAGCTCCCTCAGGGGGGTCCTTCTGGGTGGCAATCAGCCCCAGCATTTT.

With respect to this clone: One end of the junction fails to match germline, which may point to a read error. The chain is built from TRBV7-9 and TRBJ1-1, with D possibly TRBD1 on 5 matching bases. Germline values: CDR1 SEHNR, CDR2 FQNEAQ (reference sequence). The CDR3 contains 13 residues. The CDR3 region is CSSDSSGGAEAFF. The CDR3 DNA reads TGTTCCAGCGACTCATCGGGGGGGGCTGAAGCTTTCTTT.

This rearrangement joins TRBV7-2 to TRBJ1-6; TRBD1 aligns across 8 bases. The CDR3 loop spans 15 amino acids. CDR1 SGHTA and CDR2 FQGNSA come from the germline V gene. V lost 5 bases, J lost 7 bases, and 7 bases stayed unmatched. The CDR3 sequence is CASSPRQGWNSPLHF. The CDR3 DNA is TGTGCCAGCAGCCCTCGACAGGGGTGGAATTCACCCCTCCACTTT. Full variable domain (missing parts from reference TRBV7-2 and TRBJ1-6): GAGVSQSPSNKVTEKGKDVELRCDPISGHTALYWYRQSLGQGLEFLIYFQGNSAPDKSGLPSDRFSAERTGGSVSTLTIQRTQQEDSAVYLCASSPRQGWNSPLHFGNGTRLTVT.

CDR3 nucleotide sequence: TGTGCCAGCGGCCTCGGGGGGAATGAGCAGTTCTTC. Translating it yields CASGLGGNEQFF. The chain combines TRBV28 with TRBJ2-1; 7 nucleotides align to TRBD2. The junction had 5 bases not matched to a gene; V was cut back by 8 bases and J by 7 bases. The CDR3 sequence is 12 residues long. Germline lookup yields CDR1 MDHEN and CDR2 SYDVKM.

The V call is TRBV28, the J call TRBJ2-2; TRBD1 matches 7 bases. Germline V gives CDR1 MDHEN, CDR2 SYDVKM. CDR3 length equals 12 residues. V dropped 5 bases and J dropped 7; count of bases not matched to a gene: 1. CDR3 nucleotides: TGTGCCAGCAGTCGGGACAGCGGGGAGCTGTTTTTT. This translates into CASSRDSGELFF.

The rearrangement joins TRBV4-1 to TRBJ1-6; TRBD1 matches 9 bases. Germline V gives CDR1 MGHRA, CDR2 YSYEKL. Trimming removed 2 bases from V and 8 bases from J; junction bases left unmatched: 7. The CDR3 is made up of 16 amino acids. The CDR3 nucleotides read TGCGCCAGCAGCCAAAACACCGGGACAGGGTATTCACCCCTCCACTTT. Its protein is CASSQNTGTGYSPLHF.

The V gene is TRBV5-1, the J gene TRBJ2-7; TRBD2 matches 9 bases. V shed 4 bases, J shed 2 bases, and the junction held 7 bases outside the gene matches. CDR1 is SGHRS and CDR2 is YFSETQ in the germline V gene. This CDR3 is 15 amino acids long. CDR3 in amino acids: CASSPRTSATYEQYF. The CDR3 DNA reads TGCGCCAGCAGCCCACGGACTAGCGCAACCTACGAGCAGTACTTC.

The chain has TRBV9 and TRBJ2-3; 9 bases match TRBD2. The CDR3 contains 18 residues. V shed 0 bases, J shed 6 bases, and the junction held 14 bases outside the gene matches. The germline gives CDR1 SGDLS, CDR2 YYNGEE. CDR3 sequence reads: CASSVVPPGAGGLDTQYF. CDR3 coding DNA: TGTGCCAGCAGCGTAGTCCCCCCGGGGGCGGGGGGGCTTGATACGCAGTATTTT.

This chain uses TRBV9 with TRBJ2-3; maybe TRBD2 (6 bases). The V end lost 4 bases, the J end lost 4 bases, and 19 bases lay between the germline ends. Germline loops: CDR1 SGDLS, CDR2 YYNGEE. The CDR3 spans 16 residues. CDR3 DNA sequence: TGTGCCAGCAGCCCCCGGGTAGCGGAATACTCAGATACGCAGTATTTT. This sequence encodes CASSPRVAEYSDTQYF.

DNA for the CDR3: TGTGCCAGCAGTTTACAATACAGAGAGCAGTACTTC. This translates into CASSLQYREQYF. V and J are TRBV28 and TRBJ2-7; no clear D gene. The V gene lost 2 bases and the J gene lost 7 bases, with 9 bases spanning the gap. Germline assignment: CDR1 MDHEN and CDR2 SYDVKM. This CDR3 spans 12 amino acids.

CDR3 in amino acids: CASSFPTRPPQALYTF. CDR3 nucleotides: TGTGCCAGCAGTTTCCCCACCCGCCCCCCCCAGGCTCTCTACACCTTC. The V call is TRBV27, the J call TRBJ1-2; D uncertain. Germline V CDR1 and CDR2: MNHEY, SMNVEV (reference sequence). The CDR3 spans 16 residues. Trimming removed 3 bases at V and 10 bases at J, with 24 bases between.

The chain couples TRBV7-6 to TRBJ1-1, with D perhaps matching TRBD1 (5 bases). There are 14 residues in the CDR3. The V gene's germline CDR1 is SGHVS and CDR2 FNYEAQ. Trimming shortened V by 1 base and J by 6 bases, and 12 bases separated the two germline ends. As DNA, the CDR3 is TGTGCCAGCAGCTTAGGGGGCAGGGTGGCTGAAGCTTTCTTT. Protein sequence: CASSLGGRVAEAFF. Full variable domain (missing parts from reference TRBV7-6 and TRBJ1-1): GAGVSQSPRYKVTKRGQDVALRCDPISGHVSLYWYRQALGQGPEFLTYFNYEAQQDKSGLPNDRFSAERPEGSISTLTIQRTEQRDSAMYRCASSLGGRVAEAFFGQGTRLTVV.

Only one count was recorded for this clone. The chain recombines TRBV28 with TRBJ1-5, with no clear D. This CDR3 is built from 15 residues. Trimming cost V 4 bases and J 0 bases, with 10 bases left between them. Germline CDR1 is MDHEN and CDR2 is SYDVKM. The CDR3 region has the DNA TGTGCCAGCAGTTATCATTCTACTAGCAATCAGCCCCAGCATTTT. Translated, it gives CASSYHSTSNQPQHF. Complete variable domain (other parts from reference TRBV28 and TRBJ1-5): DVKVTQSSRYLVKRTGEKVFLECVQDMDHENMFWYRQDPGLGLRLIYFSYDVKMKEKGDIPEGYSVSREKKERFSLILESASTNQTSMYLCASSYHSTSNQPQHFGDGTRLSIL.

CDR3 DNA: TGTGCCAGCAGTTTACTGTTCCAGGCCTACGAGCAGTACTTC. Translated: CASSLLFQAYEQYF. This rearrangement joins TRBV28 to TRBJ2-5; D is ambiguous. The assigned J gene may be wrong: the sequence end matches TRBJ2-7 better. This CDR3 spans 14 amino acids. Germline V lookup: CDR1 MDHEN, CDR2 SYDVKM.